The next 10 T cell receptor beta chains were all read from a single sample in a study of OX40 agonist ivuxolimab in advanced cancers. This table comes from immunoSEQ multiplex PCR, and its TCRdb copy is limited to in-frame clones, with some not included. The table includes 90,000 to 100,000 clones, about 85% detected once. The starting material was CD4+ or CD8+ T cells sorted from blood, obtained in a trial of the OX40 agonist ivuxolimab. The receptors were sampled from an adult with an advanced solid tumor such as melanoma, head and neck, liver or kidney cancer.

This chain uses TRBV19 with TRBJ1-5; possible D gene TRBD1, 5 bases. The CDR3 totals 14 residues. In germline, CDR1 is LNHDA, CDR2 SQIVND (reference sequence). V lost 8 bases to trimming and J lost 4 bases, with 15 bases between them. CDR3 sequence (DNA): TGTGCCAGTGCCGATAGGGGACGGAATCAGCCCCAGCATTTT. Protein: CASADRGRNQPQHF.

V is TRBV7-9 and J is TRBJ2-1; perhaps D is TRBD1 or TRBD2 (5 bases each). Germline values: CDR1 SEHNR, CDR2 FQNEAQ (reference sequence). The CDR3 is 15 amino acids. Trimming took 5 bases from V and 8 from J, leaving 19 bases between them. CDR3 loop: CASSPGLLSADEQFF. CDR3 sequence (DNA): TGTGCCAGCAGCCCGGGGCTTTTGAGTGCGGATGAGCAGTTCTTC. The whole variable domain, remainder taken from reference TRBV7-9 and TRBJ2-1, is DTGVSQNPRHKITKRGQNVTFRCDPISEHNRLYWYRQTLGQGPEFLTYFQNEAQLEKSRLLSDRFSAERPKGSFSTLEIQRTEQGDSAMYLCASSPGLLSADEQFFGPGTRLTVL.

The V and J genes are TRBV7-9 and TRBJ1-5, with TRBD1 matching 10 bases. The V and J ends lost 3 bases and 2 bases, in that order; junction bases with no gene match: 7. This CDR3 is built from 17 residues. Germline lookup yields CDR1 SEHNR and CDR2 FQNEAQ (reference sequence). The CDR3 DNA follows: TGTGCCAGCAGCTTGGGGACAGGGGATCGGGGCAATCAGCCCCAGCATTTT. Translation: CASSLGTGDRGNQPQHF.

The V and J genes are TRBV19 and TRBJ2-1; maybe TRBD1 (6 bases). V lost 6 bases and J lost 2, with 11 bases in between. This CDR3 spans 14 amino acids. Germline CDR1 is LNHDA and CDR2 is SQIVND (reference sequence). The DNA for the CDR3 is TGTGCCAGTAGCCGGGACACTACCTACAATGAGCAGTTCTTC. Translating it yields CASSRDTTYNEQFF.

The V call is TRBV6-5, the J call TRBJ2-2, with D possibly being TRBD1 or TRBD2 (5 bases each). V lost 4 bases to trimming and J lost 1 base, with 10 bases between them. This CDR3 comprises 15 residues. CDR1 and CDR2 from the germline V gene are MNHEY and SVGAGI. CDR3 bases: TGTGCCAGCAGTTCCCAGGGAGAGAACACCGGGGAGCTGTTTTTT. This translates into CASSSQGENTGELFF.

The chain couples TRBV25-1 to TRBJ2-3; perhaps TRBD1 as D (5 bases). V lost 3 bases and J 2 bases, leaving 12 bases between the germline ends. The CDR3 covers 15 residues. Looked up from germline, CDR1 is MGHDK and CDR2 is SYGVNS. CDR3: CASSEGTRATDTQYF. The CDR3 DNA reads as TGTGCCAGCAGTGAGGGCACCAGGGCCACAGATACGCAGTATTTT.

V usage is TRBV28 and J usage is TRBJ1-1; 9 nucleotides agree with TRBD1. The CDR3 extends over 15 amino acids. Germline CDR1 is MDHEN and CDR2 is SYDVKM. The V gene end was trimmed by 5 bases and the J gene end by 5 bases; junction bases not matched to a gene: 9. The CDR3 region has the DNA TGTGCCAGCAGTCCACCGGGACAGGGATGGACTGAAGCTTTCTTT. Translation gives CASSPPGQGWTEAFF.

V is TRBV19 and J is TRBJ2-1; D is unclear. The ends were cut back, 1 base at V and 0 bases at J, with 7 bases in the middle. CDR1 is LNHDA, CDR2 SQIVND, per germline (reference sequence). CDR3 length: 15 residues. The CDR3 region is CASSIGQSSYNEQFF. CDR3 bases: TGTGCCAGTAGTATAGGGCAGAGCTCCTACAATGAGCAGTTCTTC.

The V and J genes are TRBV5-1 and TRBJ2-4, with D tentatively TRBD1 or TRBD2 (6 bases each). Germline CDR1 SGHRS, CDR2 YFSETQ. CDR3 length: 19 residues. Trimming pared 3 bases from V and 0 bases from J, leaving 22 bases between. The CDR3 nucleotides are TGCGCCAGCAGCTGGGGGGCCGGCGAGGGGACTTTAGCCAAAAACATTCAGTACTTC. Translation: CASSWGAGEGTLAKNIQYF. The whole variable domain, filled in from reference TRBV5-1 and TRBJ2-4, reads KAGVTQTPRYLIKTRGQQVTLSCSPISGHRSVSWYQQTPGQGLQFLFEYFSETQRNKGNFPGRFSGRQFSNSRSEMNVSTLELGDSALYLCASSWGAGEGTLAKNIQYFGAGTRLSVL.

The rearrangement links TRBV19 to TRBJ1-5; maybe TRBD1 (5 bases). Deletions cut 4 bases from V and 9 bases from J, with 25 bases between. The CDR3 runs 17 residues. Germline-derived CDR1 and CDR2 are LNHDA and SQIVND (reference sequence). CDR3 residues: CASSKVGTGGIVRPQHF. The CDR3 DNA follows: TGTGCCAGTAGTAAGGTGGGGACCGGGGGGATCGTGCGGCCCCAGCATTTT.